The sequence of this T cell receptor beta chain was determined in a study of blood T cell repertoires in COVID-19. The wider study: Donors in the United States, Italy and Spain gave samples during acute or convalescent COVID-19. PBMCs, B-cell-depleted T cells, or T cells provided the cDNA or gDNA that made up the material.

This clone was seen once. The germline V gene encodes CDR1 LNHDA and CDR2 SQIVND (reference sequence). Trimming took 4 bases from V and 10 from J; bases not matched to a gene: 8. The CDR3 is 13 residues long. Measured with immunoSEQ multiplex PCR; TCRdb has only the in-frame clones, and not every one. The sample consists of 270,000 or so clones, more than 80% of them appearing once. The chain employs TRBV19 and TRBJ2-7; 9 nucleotides agree with TRBD1. The sequenced material came from PBMCs or T cells enriched from blood (not recorded which). The sequence came from a young woman with acute COVID-19. The CDR3 DNA sequence: TGTGCCAGTAGTACCCTGGGACAGGGTCCTCAGTACTTC. Its protein product is CASSTLGQGPQYF.